This T cell receptor (beta chain) was sequenced in a study of control samples from healthy donors and cancer patients. This clone occurred once. CDR1 and CDR2 (germline): SGHAT, FQNNGV. This CDR3 spans 18 amino acids. Germline trimming cut 4 bases from V and 3 bases from J; bases unmatched to any gene: 13. Generated by immunoSEQ multiplex PCR, the TCRdb table keeps only in-frame clones and is missing some. The sample holds over 80,000 clones, about 79% seen once. This TCR came from a woman between 25 and 40 years old in good health. V is TRBV11-2 and J is TRBJ1-2; 11 bases are a match to TRBD1. Source material: blood. CDR3 sequence (DNA): TGTGCCAGCAGCTCACTTCCGGACAGGGGGCATACGGACTATGGCTACACCTTC. As protein: CASSSLPDRGHTDYGYTF. Combining the CDR3 with reference TRBV11-2 and TRBJ1-2 gives the whole variable domain EAGVAQSPRYKIIEKRQSVAFWCNPISGHATLYWYQQILGQGPKLLIQFQNNGVVDDSQLPKDRFSAERLKGVDSTLKIQPAKLEDSAVYLCASSSLPDRGHTDYGYTFGSGTRLTVV.